Sequencing of this TCR beta chain was carried out in a study of graft-versus-host responses after intestinal transplantation. J was trimmed by 4 bases and V by 4 bases; bases with no gene match: 4. The CDR3 consists of 13 residues. CDR1 and CDR2 from the germline V gene are SGHRS and YFSETQ. In this sample, this clone turned up a few times. The antigen is unknown. The identical CDR3 is also encoded by other nucleotide sequences in the sample. Repertoires were generated with immunoSEQ multiplex PCR, while TCRdb's copy carries only in-frame clones and drops some. The sample shows around 97,000 clones, approximately 93% of them seen only once.

This sequence joins TRBV5-1 and TRBJ1-1, with 7 bases matching TRBD1. The source of this sequence is a human donor who received an intestinal transplant. Specimen: unstimulated CD8+ T cells sorted from spleen or lymph node cells, collected before intestinal transplant. CDR3 region: CASSPTGSTEAFF. The DNA for the CDR3 is TGCGCCAGCAGCCCGACAGGGTCCACTGAAGCTTTCTTT.